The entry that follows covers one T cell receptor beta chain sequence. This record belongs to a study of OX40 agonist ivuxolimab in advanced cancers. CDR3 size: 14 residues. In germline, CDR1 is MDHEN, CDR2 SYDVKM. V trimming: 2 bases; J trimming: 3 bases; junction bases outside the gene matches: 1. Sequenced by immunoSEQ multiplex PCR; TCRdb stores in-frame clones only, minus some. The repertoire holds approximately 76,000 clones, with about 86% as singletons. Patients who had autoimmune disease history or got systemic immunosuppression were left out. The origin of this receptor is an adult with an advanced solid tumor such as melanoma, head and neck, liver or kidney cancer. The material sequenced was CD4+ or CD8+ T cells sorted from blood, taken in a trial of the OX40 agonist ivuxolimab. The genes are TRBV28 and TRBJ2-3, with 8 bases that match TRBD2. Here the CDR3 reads CASSLRGGTDTQYF. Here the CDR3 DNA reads TGTGCCAGCAGTTTACGGGGGGGGACAGATACGCAGTATTTT.